The source of this T cell receptor (beta chain) is a study of cytomegalovirus exposure and HLA in healthy donors. Overall study findings and caveats: Altogether, 164 TCR beta chains were recorded as cytomegalovirus-associated. The records held CMV serostatus as the only immune exposure information. Across donors, most TCRs were seen rarely, yet some public ones were widespread.

Though probably carrying unrecorded immune exposures, donors were nominally healthy at sampling. With respect to this clone: The antigen remains undetermined.

The length of the CDR3 is 13 residues. V dropped 0 bases and J dropped 2 bases, with 5 bases sitting between them. Germline V lookup: CDR1 SGHRS, CDR2 YFSETQ. 60 Vbeta and 13 Jbeta primers were used in PCR. TCRdb's copy holds only in-frame clones and misses some; the assay was immunoSEQ multiplex PCR. The sample carries about 90,000 clones, roughly 71% recorded once. The material sequenced was PBMCs. The chain employs TRBV5-1 and TRBJ1-1; maybe TRBD1 (5 bases). The sequence came from a woman under 30 in good health and CMV-seropositive. This CDR3 reads CASSLGGNTEAFF. The CDR3 DNA reads as TGCGCCAGCAGCTTGGGGGGCAACACTGAAGCTTTCTTT.